Reported below is one T cell receptor beta chain. Germline V gene lookup returns CDR1 DFQATT and CDR2 SNEGSKA (reference sequence). This CDR3 spans 14 amino acids. V lost 3 bases, J lost 4 bases, and 13 bases lay in between. As for time point: patch test 3, about 24 weeks after DPC sensitization. Treatment indicated: therapeutic diphenylcyclopropenone sensitization with weekly scalp DPC. This entry is derived from a study of human T cells and chemical hapten exposure. Study background: Sensitization employed 2% DPC on approximately 2 cm by approximately 2 cm of upper inner arm skin. There were per-sample TCR yield variations, arising mainly from small pooled library volume differences.

TCRdb passed the RACE reads through MiXCR, listing each CDR3 protein once. The sample includes some 89,000 distinct CDR3 sequences, 25% to 35% of them seen just once. This chain joins TRBV20-1 and TRBJ1-5; D is uncertain. The sample here was whole blood, taken in connection with sensitization to the hapten diphenylcyclopropenone (DPC). This TCR was recovered from a man in his forties with alopecia areata. Some clones in this sample may be carry-over from other donors' samples. The CDR3 here is CSASTPWENQPQHF. Written as DNA, the CDR3 is TGCAGTGCTAGTACCCCTTGGGAAAATCAGCCCCAGCATTTT.